Listed here are 3 T cell receptor beta chains from one sample, sequenced in a study of PD-L1 blockade in urothelial cancer listed by TCRdb under 2017. Library preparation used the immunoSEQ multiplex PCR assay. TCRdb limited this immuneACCESS table to in-frame rearrangements with V and J called. A share of clones is missing; checked studies link under half to unresolved V genes, and the rest is unexplained. In this sample the table shows 48,000 or so clones, roughly 87% of which occur a single time. In total, the top ten clones hold roughly 14% of the sample. This specimen's time point label, interpreted: pretreatment peripheral blood. The sample consisted of PBMCs, taken around atezolizumab (anti-PD-L1) treatment. The origin of the receptors is a woman aged 60-70 years with urothelial cancer.

The CDR3 loop reads CASSFGGGQTEAFF. The DNA for the CDR3 is TGTGCCAGCAGCTTCGGAGGAGGGCAAACTGAAGCTTTCTTT. This chain connects TRBV5-6 to TRBJ1-1; D is undetermined. The CDR3 contains 14 residues. Germline V gene sequence: CDR1 SGHDT, CDR2 YYEEEE. Trimming removed 2 bases from V and 5 bases from J, with 13 bases in between.

J is TRBJ2-1 and V is TRBV19, with D possibly being TRBD1 (6 bases). CDR1 and CDR2 (germline): LNHDA, SQIVND (reference sequence). Trimming left V 8 bases short and J 5 bases short, with 13 bases between. This CDR3 has 13 amino acids. CDR3 loop: CASLPQGNNEQFF. CDR3 DNA sequence: TGTGCCAGTCTACCACAGGGCAACAATGAGCAGTTCTTC.

This clone was recorded a few times. The chain joins TRBV9 to TRBJ2-7; 9 nucleotides align to TRBD1. J gave up 5 bases and V 0 bases, and 6 bases lay outside the gene matches. CDR3 length: 15 amino acids. Germline CDR1 and CDR2: SGDLS and YYNGEE. The CDR3 loop is CASSVGTGGFNEQYF. The CDR3 nucleotides read TGTGCCAGCAGCGTAGGCACAGGGGGCTTCAACGAGCAGTACTTC.